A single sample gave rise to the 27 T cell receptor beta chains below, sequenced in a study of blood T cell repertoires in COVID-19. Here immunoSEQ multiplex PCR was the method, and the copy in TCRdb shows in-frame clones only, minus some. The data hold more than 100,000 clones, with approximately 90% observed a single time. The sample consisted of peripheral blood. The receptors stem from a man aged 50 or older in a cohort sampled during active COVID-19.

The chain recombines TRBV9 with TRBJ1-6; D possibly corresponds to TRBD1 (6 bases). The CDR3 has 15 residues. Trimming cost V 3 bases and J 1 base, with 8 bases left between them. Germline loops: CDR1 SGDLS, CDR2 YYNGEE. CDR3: CASSGRGSYNSPLHF. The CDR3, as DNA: TGTGCCAGCAGCGGCAGGGGATCCTATAATTCACCCCTCCACTTT.

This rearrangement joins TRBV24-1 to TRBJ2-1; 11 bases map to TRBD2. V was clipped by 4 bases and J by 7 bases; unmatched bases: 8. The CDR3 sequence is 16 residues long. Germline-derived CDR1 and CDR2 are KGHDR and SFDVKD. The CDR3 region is CATSEGGLAAGNEQFF. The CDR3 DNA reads TGTGCCACCAGTGAGGGGGGACTAGCGGCGGGGAATGAGCAGTTCTTC.

CDR3 nucleotide sequence: TGTGCCAGCTCACAACAGGGAAATGCACCCCTCCACTTT. Protein: CASSQQGNAPLHF. This chain connects TRBV18 to TRBJ1-6; TRBD1 is a possible D gene (6 bases). Trimming took off 4 bases at V and 11 bases at J, with 12 bases between the two ends. Looked up from germline, CDR1 is KGHSH and CDR2 is LQKENI. The CDR3 spans 13 residues. The entire variable domain, with the rest obtained from reference TRBV18 and TRBJ1-6, is as follows: NAGVMQNPRHLVRRRGQEARLRCSPMKGHSHVYWYRQLPEEGLKFMVYLQKENIIDESGMPKERFSAEFPKEGPSILRIQQVVRGDSAAYFCASSQQGNAPLHFGNGTRLTVT.

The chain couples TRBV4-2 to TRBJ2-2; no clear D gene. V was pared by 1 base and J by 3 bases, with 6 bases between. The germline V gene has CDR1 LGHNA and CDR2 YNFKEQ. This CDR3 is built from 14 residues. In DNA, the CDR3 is TGTGCCAGCAGCCAAGTCGCGGACACCGGGGAGCTGTTTTTT. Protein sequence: CASSQVADTGELFF.

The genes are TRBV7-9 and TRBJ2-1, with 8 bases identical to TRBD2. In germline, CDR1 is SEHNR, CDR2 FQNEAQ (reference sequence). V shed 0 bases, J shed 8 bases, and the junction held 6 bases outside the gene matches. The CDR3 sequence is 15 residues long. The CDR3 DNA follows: TGTGCCAGCAGCTTAGCGGCTAGCGGGTTCGATGAGCAGTTCTTC. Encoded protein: CASSLAASGFDEQFF.

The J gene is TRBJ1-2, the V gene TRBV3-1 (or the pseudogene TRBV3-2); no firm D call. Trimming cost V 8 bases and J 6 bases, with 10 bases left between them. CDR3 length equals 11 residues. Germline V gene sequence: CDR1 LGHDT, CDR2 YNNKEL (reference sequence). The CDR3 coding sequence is TGTGCCAGCGCTGGAGGTAATGGCTACACCTTC. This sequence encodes CASAGGNGYTF.

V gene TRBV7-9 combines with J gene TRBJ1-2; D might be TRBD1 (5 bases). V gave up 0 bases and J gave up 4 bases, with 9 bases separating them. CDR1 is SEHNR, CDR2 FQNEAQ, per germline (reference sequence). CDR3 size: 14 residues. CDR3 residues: CASSLAGQFYGYTF. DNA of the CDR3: TGTGCCAGCAGCTTAGCGGGGCAGTTCTATGGCTACACCTTC.

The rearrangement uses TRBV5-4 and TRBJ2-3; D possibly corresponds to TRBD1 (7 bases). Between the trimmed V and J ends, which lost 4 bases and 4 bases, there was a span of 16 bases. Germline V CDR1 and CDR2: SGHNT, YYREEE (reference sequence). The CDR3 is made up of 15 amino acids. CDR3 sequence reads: CASSPRTGGADTQYF. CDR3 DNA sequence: TGTGCCAGCAGCCCACGGACAGGCGGGGCAGATACGCAGTATTTT.

As DNA, the CDR3 is TGTGCCAGTAGTACACATACAGGGGGCAATGAGCAGTTCTTC. As protein: CASSTHTGGNEQFF. The chain joins TRBV19 to TRBJ2-1, with 8 bases lining up with TRBD1. Germline CDR1 reads LNHDA; CDR2 reads SQIVND (reference sequence). Trimming removed 4 bases from V and 6 bases from J; junction bases left unmatched: 5. This CDR3 is built from 14 residues. Full variable domain (rest looked up from reference TRBV19 and TRBJ2-1): DGGITQSPKYLFRKEGQNVTLSCEQNLNHDAMYWYRQDPGQGLRLIYYSQIVNDFQKGDIAEGYSVSREKKESFPLTVTSAQKNPTAFYLCASSTHTGGNEQFFGPGTRLTVL.

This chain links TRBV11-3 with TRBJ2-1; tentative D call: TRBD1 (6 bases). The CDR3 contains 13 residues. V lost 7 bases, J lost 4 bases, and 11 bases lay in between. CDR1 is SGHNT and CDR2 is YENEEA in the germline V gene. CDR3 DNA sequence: TGTGCCAGCAAGGGGGACCCATACAATGAGCAGTTCTTC. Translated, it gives CASKGDPYNEQFF.

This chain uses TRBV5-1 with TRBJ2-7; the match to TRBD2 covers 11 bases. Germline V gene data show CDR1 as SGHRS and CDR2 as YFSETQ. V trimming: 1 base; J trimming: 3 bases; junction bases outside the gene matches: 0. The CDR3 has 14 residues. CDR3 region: CASSLTSGGYEQYF. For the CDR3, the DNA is TGCGCCAGCAGCTTGACTAGCGGGGGCTACGAGCAGTACTTC.

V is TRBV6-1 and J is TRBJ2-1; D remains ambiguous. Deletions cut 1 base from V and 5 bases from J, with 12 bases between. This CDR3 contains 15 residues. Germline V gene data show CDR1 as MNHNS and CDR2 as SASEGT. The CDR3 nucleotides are TGTGCCAGCAGTGAAGGGCCCAGGCTTCACAATGAGCAGTTCTTC. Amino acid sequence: CASSEGPRLHNEQFF.

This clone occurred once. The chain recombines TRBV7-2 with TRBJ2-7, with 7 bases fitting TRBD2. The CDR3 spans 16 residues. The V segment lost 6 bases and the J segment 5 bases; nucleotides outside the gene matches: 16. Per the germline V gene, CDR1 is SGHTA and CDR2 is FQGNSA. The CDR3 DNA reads TGTGCCAGCAGATCCAGCGGGGCACGTCTTACGGACGAGCAGTACTTC. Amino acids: CASRSSGARLTDEQYF.

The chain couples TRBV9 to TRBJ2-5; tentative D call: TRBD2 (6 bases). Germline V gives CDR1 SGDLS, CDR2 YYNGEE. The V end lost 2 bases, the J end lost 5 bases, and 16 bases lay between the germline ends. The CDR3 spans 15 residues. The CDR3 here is CASSVTGVRGETQYF. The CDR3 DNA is TGTGCCAGCAGCGTGACGGGAGTCCGAGGGGAGACCCAGTACTTC.

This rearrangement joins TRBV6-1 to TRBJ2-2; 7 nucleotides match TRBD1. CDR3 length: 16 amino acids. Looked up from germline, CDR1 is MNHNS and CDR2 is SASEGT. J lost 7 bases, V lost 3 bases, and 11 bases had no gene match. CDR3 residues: CASSDYRGASLGELFF. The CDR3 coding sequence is TGTGCCAGCAGTGACTACAGGGGCGCATCTCTCGGGGAGCTGTTTTTT.

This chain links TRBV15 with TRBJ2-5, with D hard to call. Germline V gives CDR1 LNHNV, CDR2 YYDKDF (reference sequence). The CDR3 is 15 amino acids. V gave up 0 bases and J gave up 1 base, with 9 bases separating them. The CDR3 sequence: CATSRDWLVQETQYF. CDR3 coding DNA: TGTGCCACCAGCAGAGATTGGTTAGTCCAAGAGACCCAGTACTTC.

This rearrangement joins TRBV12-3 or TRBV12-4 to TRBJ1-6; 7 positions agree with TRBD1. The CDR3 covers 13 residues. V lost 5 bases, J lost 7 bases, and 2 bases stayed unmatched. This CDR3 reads CASSRQGNSPLHF. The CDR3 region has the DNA TGTGCCAGCAGTAGACAGGGAAATTCACCCCTCCACTTT.

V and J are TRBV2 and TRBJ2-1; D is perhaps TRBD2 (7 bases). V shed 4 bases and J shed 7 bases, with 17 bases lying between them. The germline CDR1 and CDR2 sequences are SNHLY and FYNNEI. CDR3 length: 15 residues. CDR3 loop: CASSAGGQSGNEQFF. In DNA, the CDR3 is TGTGCCAGCAGTGCGGGGGGCCAATCTGGGAATGAGCAGTTCTTC. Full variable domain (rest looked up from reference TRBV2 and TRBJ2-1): EPEVTQTPSHQVTQMGQEVILRCVPISNHLYFYWYRQILGQKVEFLVSFYNNEISEKSEIFDDQFSVERPDGSNFTLKIRSTKLEDSAMYFCASSAGGQSGNEQFFGPGTRLTVL.

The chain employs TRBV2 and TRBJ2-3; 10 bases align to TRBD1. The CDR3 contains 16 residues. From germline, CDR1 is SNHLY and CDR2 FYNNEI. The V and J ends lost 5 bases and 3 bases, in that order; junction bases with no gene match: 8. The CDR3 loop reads CASSLGTGVGTDTQYF. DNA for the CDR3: TGTGCCAGCAGTCTGGGGACAGGGGTCGGGACAGATACGCAGTATTTT.

This CDR3 is CASSPGVGVAEYTGELFF. CDR3 bases: TGTGCCAGCAGCCCGGGGGTAGGAGTAGCGGAGTACACCGGGGAGCTGTTTTTT. V and J are TRBV6-2 or TRBV6-3 and TRBJ2-2; weak D call: TRBD2 (6 bases). Germline-derived CDR1 and CDR2 are MNHEY and SVGEGT. CDR3 length: 18 residues. V dropped 6 bases and J dropped 3 bases, with 23 bases sitting between them.

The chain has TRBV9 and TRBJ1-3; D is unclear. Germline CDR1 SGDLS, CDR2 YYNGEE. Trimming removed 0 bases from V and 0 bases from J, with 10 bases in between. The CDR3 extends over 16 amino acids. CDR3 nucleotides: TGTGCCAGCAGCGTAGGGATGGGGAGCTCTGGAAACACCATATATTTT. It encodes CASSVGMGSSGNTIYF.

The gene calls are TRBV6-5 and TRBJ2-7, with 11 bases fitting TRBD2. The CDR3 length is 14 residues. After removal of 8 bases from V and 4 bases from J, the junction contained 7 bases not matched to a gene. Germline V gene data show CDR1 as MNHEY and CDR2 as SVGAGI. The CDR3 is CASEPLAGGYEQYF. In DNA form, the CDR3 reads TGTGCCAGCGAGCCGCTAGCGGGGGGATACGAGCAGTACTTC.

CDR3 sequence (DNA): TGTGCCAGCAGCCAAGTTGGGGCGGGGAATTCACCCCTCCACTTT. Its protein product is CASSQVGAGNSPLHF. This chain joins TRBV14 and TRBJ1-6; a possible D gene is TRBD1 (5 bases). The V gene's germline CDR1 is SGHDN and CDR2 FVKESK. V was pared by 1 base and J by 7 bases, with 11 bases between. The CDR3 contains 15 residues.

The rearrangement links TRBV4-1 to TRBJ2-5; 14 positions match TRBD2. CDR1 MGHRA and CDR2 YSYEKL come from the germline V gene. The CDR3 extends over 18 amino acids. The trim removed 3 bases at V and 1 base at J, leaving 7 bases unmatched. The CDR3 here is CASSQGTSGGVGQETQYF. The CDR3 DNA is TGCGCCAGCAGCCAGGGGACTAGCGGGGGAGTAGGCCAAGAGACCCAGTACTTC.

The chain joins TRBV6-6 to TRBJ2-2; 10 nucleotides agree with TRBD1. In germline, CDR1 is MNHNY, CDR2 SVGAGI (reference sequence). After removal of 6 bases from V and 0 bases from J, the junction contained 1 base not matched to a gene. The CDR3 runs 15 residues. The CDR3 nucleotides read TGTGCCAGCAGGGGACAGGGGACGAACACCGGGGAGCTGTTTTTT. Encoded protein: CASRGQGTNTGELFF.

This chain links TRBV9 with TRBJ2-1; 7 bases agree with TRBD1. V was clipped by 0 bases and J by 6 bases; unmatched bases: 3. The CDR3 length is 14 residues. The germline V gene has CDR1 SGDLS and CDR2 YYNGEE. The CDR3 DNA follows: TGTGCCAGCAGCGTAGCTAGACAGGGCAATGAGCAGTTCTTC. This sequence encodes CASSVARQGNEQFF.

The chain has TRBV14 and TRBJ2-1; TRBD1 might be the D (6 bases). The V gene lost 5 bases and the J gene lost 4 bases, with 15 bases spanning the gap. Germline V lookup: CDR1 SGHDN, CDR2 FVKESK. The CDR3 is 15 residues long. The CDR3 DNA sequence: TGTGCCAGCAGCGATCGGACAGAGTTTTACAATGAGCAGTTCTTC. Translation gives CASSDRTEFYNEQFF.